This entry concerns a single T cell receptor beta chain. This CDR3 comprises 15 residues. The germline gives CDR1 SQVTM, CDR2 ANQGSEA. V shed 6 bases, J shed 4 bases, and the junction held 5 bases outside the gene matches. The authors' processing: It was from reference gene primer amplification that nucleated cell counts were estimated. Assay used: immunoSEQ multiplex PCR; TCRdb lists only in-frame clones, some missing. V and J calls and clone size are those listed in that table; D and trimming were worked out from the DNA. The sample comprises approximately 300,000 clones, approximately 85% of which are singletons, and 4.3% rests with the top ten. This specimen comes from a study of blood T cell repertoires in COVID-19.

V usage is TRBV29-1 and J usage is TRBJ2-3; 15 bases align to TRBD2. Material for sequencing was PBMCs or T cells enriched from blood (not recorded which). The sequence derives from a woman in her twenties or thirties who had recovered from COVID-19. CDR3 sequence reads: CSVRWTSGRADTQYF. The CDR3 nucleotides read TGCAGCGTCCGGTGGACTAGCGGGAGGGCAGATACGCAGTATTTT.